The clone carrying this T cell receptor beta chain was counted between two and nine times. Separate cDNA molecules each had unique molecular identifiers attached to them. From the 5' RACE reads, TCRdb called clonotypes with MiXCR, one entry per CDR3 protein. Of approximately 83,000 distinct CDR3 sequences listed, 11% to 15% were seen once; the top ten hold 3% to 3.5%. This CDR3 comprises 15 residues. Trimming removed 5 bases at V and 6 bases at J, with 20 bases between. Germline V lookup: CDR1 MNHEY, CDR2 SVGEGT. The data stem from a study of early T cells in non-severe SARS-CoV-2 infection. Whole-study context: The input, bulk RNA from unsorted whole blood, was sequenced, and chains were unpaired.

The sample consisted of whole blood. The clonotype originates from an adult who was a healthcare worker with PCR-confirmed SARS-CoV-2 infection or an uninfected control (not recorded which). The rearrangement joins TRBV6-2 or TRBV6-3 to TRBJ2-7, with TRBD1 as a possible D gene (6 bases). The CDR3 is CASSPWTVLMGEQYF. The DNA for the CDR3 is TGTGCCAGCAGTCCCTGGACAGTCCTGATGGGCGAGCAGTACTTC.